This is a list of T cell receptor beta chains from one sample in a study of blood T cell repertoires in COVID-19. The table came from immunoSEQ multiplex PCR; TCRdb's copy has only in-frame clones and leaves some out. The sample holds tens of thousands of clones; about four fifths are singletons and the top ten take 32%. The sample consisted of peripheral blood. The origin of the receptors is a human donor in a cohort sampled during active COVID-19. CDR3s include the opening cysteine and the closing phenylalanine or tryptophan. Fields, in order: V gene, CDR3 length, D gene, clone size, J gene, CDR3 DNA, CDR3 protein. The D gene is left open where the match is weak. The size entry is marked missing in some rows and otherwise reads once, few, many or a size class.

>TRBV9|13|-|-|TRBJ2-7
TGTGCCAGCAGCGTAGAGGAGTCTACGAGGCAGTACTTC
CASSVEESTRQYF
>TRBV6-5|11|-|once|TRBJ2-1
TGTGCCAGCCGCGCGGGCCTAAAGGAGTTCTTC
CASRAGLKEFF
>TRBV6-2/TRBV6-3|16|-|once|TRBJ1-6
TGTGCCAGCAGTTACCCGTCACAGGGAGTCGATTCACCCCTCCACTTT
CASSYPSQGVDSPLHF
>TRBV28|10|-|-|TRBJ1-2
TGTGCCAGCAGTTCTAGTGGCTACACCTTC
CASSSSGYTF
>TRBV6-4|15|-|-|TRBJ1-4
TGTGCCAGCAGACCACAGGGAGAGAGAAATGAAAAACTGTTTTTT
CASRPQGERNEKLFF
>TRBV5-1|17|-|-|TRBJ2-1
TGCGCCCGCAGCTTGGGGGGCGGGGGATTCTCCTACAATGAGCAGTTCTTC
CARSLGGGGFSYNEQFF
>TRBV6-5|14|-|-|TRBJ1-4
TGTGCCAGCACCTGGGCCACAACTAATGAAAAACTGTTTTTT
CASTWATTNEKLFF
>TRBV19|14|-|-|TRBJ1-1
TGTGCCAGTAGTATAGATGGACCCAGGGTTGAAGCTTTCTTT
CASSIDGPRVEAFF
>TRBV19|15|TRBD1|-|TRBJ2-7
TGTGCCAGTGGGTCCGGACAGGGGACATCCTACGAGCAGTACTTC
CASGSGQGTSYEQYF
>TRBV5-6|14|-|-|TRBJ1-4
TGTGCCAGCAGCTTGGATGGAGTTAATGAAAAACTGTTTTTT
CASSLDGVNEKLFF
>TRBV12-5|18|TRBD1|-|TRBJ2-1
TGTGCTAGTGGTTTGGTACTGACAGGGGCGTTAACCTACAATGAGCAGTTCTTC
CASGLVLTGALTYNEQFF
>TRBV19|13|TRBD1|-|TRBJ2-1
TGTGCCAGTAGTCCAGGGGGCTGGAATGAGCAGTTCTTC
CASSPGGWNEQFF
>TRBV12-5|13|-|-|TRBJ2-3
TGTGCTAGTGGTGCACCGCGGCTTCTTACGCAGTATTTT
CASGAPRLLTQYF
>TRBV5-5|15|-|-|TRBJ1-6
TGTGCCAGCAGCCGACTGAATAATTATAATTCACCCCTCCACTTT
CASSRLNNYNSPLHF
>TRBV3-1/TRBV3-2|14|TRBD1|-|TRBJ2-7
TGTGCCAGCAGCCTGGACAGGCGGCCCTACGAGCAGTACTTC
CASSLDRRPYEQYF
>TRBV7-2|17|TRBD2|-|TRBJ2-1
TGTGCCAGCAGCCGCACAGTAGCGGGGGCGGTTGGCAATGAGCAGTTCTTC
CASSRTVAGAVGNEQFF
>TRBV19|15|TRBD1|-|TRBJ2-7
TGTGCCAGTAGTCCCCGGACAGGGTTTCTGTACGAGCAGTACTTC
CASSPRTGFLYEQYF
>TRBV28|18|-|-|TRBJ2-4
TGTGCCAGCAGCCCCCTGGAGTCAATATTGCTAGCCAAAAACATTCAGTACTTC
CASSPLESILLAKNIQYF
>TRBV12-3/TRBV12-4|11|-|-|TRBJ1-2
TGTGCCAGCAGTTCCCGCTATGGCTACACCTTC
CASSSRYGYTF
>TRBV4-1|15|TRBD2|-|TRBJ2-1
TGCGCCAGCAGCCAAGGGACTAGCGTAGGCAATGAGCAGTTCTTC
CASSQGTSVGNEQFF
>TRBV7-2|14|TRBD1|-|TRBJ2-5
TGTGCCAGCAGCCCCAGGACAGGGCTAGAGACCCAGTACTTC
CASSPRTGLETQYF
>TRBV19|15|TRBD1|-|TRBJ1-5
TGTGCCAGTACTCCGGACAGGGGGGGAGATCAGCCCCAGCATTTT
CASTPDRGGDQPQHF
>TRBV30|12|-|-|TRBJ2-7
TGTGCCTGGAGTTATGGTACGGGAGAGCAGTACTTC
CAWSYGTGEQYF
>TRBV5-4|14|-|-|TRBJ1-1
TGTGCCAGCAGCTCTAAGACAGCGAACACTGAAGCTTTCTTT
CASSSKTANTEAFF
>TRBV10-3|15|TRBD1|few|TRBJ2-1
TGTGCCATCAAGTCAGCGACAGGGATAATGAATGAGCAGTTCTTC
CAIKSATGIMNEQFF
>TRBV3-1/TRBV3-2|12|-|-|TRBJ1-1
TGTGCCAGCAGCCTAATGAACACTGAAGCTTTCTTT
CASSLMNTEAFF
>TRBV3-1/TRBV3-2|15|-|few|TRBJ1-6
TGTGCCAGCAGCCAGGGTAGGGGTGGGAATTCACCCCTCCACTTT
CASSQGRGGNSPLHF
>TRBV5-6|16|-|few|TRBJ1-5
TGTGCCAGCAGCTCCCTCGGGAGATTTAGCAATCAGCCCCAGCATTTT
CASSSLGRFSNQPQHF
>TRBV7-3|13|-|-|TRBJ2-7
TGTGCCAGCAGCTTATCCACTTCGTACGAGCAGTACTTC
CASSLSTSYEQYF
>TRBV4-1|16|-|once|TRBJ1-5
TGCGCCAGCAGCCAAGATCCCGTCCACAGGGATCAGCCCCAGCATTTT
CASSQDPVHRDQPQHF
>TRBV12-3/TRBV12-4|13|-|-|TRBJ1-1
TGTGCCAGCAGTTTGAAGGGGAGGACTGAAGCTTTCTTT
CASSLKGRTEAFF
>TRBV10-3|14|-|-|TRBJ1-2
TGTGCCATCAGGTCTGCACTAACTAACTATGGCTACACCTTC
CAIRSALTNYGYTF
>TRBV6-2/TRBV6-3|14|TRBD1|-|TRBJ1-2
TGTGCCAGCAGTTACGGACAGGTGAACTATGGCTACACCTTC
CASSYGQVNYGYTF
>TRBV28|13|TRBD2|-|TRBJ2-1
TGTGCCAGCAGATCCAGACTAGCGTACGAGCAGTTCTTC
CASRSRLAYEQFF
>TRBV3-1/TRBV3-2|15|-|-|TRBJ1-2
TGTGCCAGCAGCCGTTTTCAGGGGTTAATCTATGGCTACACCTTC
CASSRFQGLIYGYTF
>TRBV3-1/TRBV3-2|11|-|-|TRBJ2-7
TGTGCCAGCAGCCAGAGCTCCGAGCAGTACTTC
CASSQSSEQYF
>TRBV10-3|14|TRBD2|-|TRBJ2-7
TGTGCCATCAGCTTTGCGGGAGTCCCCTACGAGCAGTACTTC
CAISFAGVPYEQYF
>TRBV5-1|16|-|-|TRBJ2-1
TGCGCCAGCAAATTAGGCGGCCCAGGGTCGGGTCATGAGCAGTTCTTC
CASKLGGPGSGHEQFF
>TRBV2|15|-|-|TRBJ2-5
TGTGCCAGCAGTGTGTCGGCGGGCACTCAAGAGACCCAGTACTTC
CASSVSAGTQETQYF
>TRBV6-2/TRBV6-3|16|TRBD2|-|TRBJ2-3
TGTGCCAGCAGTATTAGCGGGAGGGCCCGAACAGATACGCAGTATTTT
CASSISGRARTDTQYF
>TRBV6-2/TRBV6-3|20|-|-|TRBJ2-6
TGTGCCAGCAGTTCCCTTTTCAGGTACAGGGAAATGGACGGGGCCAACGTCCTGACTTTC
CASSSLFRYREMDGANVLTF
>TRBV11-2|13|-|-|TRBJ1-1
TGTGCCAGCAGCCCCCGACAGGACCTTGAAGCTTTCTTT
CASSPRQDLEAFF
>TRBV10-3|13|-|-|TRBJ2-2
TGTGCCATCAGTCGACACTACACCGGGGAGCTGTTTTTT
CAISRHYTGELFF
>TRBV5-5|15|TRBD1|-|TRBJ2-3
TGTGCCAGCAGCCCCGGGACAGGGCTCACAGATACGCAGTATTTT
CASSPGTGLTDTQYF
>TRBV11-2|16|TRBD2|-|TRBJ2-1
TGTGCCAGCAGCCCCACCGGGACTAGGGTCGACAATGAGCAGTTCTTC
CASSPTGTRVDNEQFF
>TRBV9|13|-|-|TRBJ1-5
TGTGCCAGCAGCGTGTCAGGTTCTCAGCCCCAGCATTTT
CASSVSGSQPQHF
>TRBV10-2|11|TRBD2|-|TRBJ2-7
TGCGCCAGCACGGGGGGGAGCGAGCAGTACTTC
CASTGGSEQYF
>TRBV6-1|19|-|-|TRBJ1-4
TGTGCCAGCAGTGAATATGTTGTGGGTGGTGGCAGGGGCGAGGAAAAACTGTTTTTT
CASSEYVVGGGRGEEKLFF
>TRBV2|17|TRBD2|few|TRBJ2-3
TGTGCCAGCAGTCGTTGGACTAGCGGGGGGGGCACAGATACGCAGTATTTT
CASSRWTSGGGTDTQYF
>TRBV2|15|TRBD2|once|TRBJ2-5
TGTGCCAGCAGTGAGGTGGGGGGGATAGGGGAGACCCAGTACTTC
CASSEVGGIGETQYF
>TRBV4-3|15|-|-|TRBJ1-2
TGCGCCAGCAGCCAAGGGGTAGAAGGGGCCTATGGCTACACCTTC
CASSQGVEGAYGYTF
>TRBV5-4|12|-|few|TRBJ2-3
TGTGCCAGCAGCTTGCCCGCAGATACGCAGTATTTT
CASSLPADTQYF
>TRBV18|14|-|few|TRBJ1-6
TGTGCCAGCTCACCCACCTCGGGGGATTCACCCCTCCACTTT
CASSPTSGDSPLHF
>TRBV5-1|15|-|-|TRBJ2-3
TGCGCCAGCAGCTTGGTGGAGGGCCTCACAGATACGCAGTATTTT
CASSLVEGLTDTQYF